The clone carrying this T cell receptor (beta chain) was observed a few times. The antigen is not known. This CDR3 spans 14 amino acids. Germline assignment: CDR1 MGHRA and CDR2 YSYEKL. The V end lost 4 bases, the J end lost 4 bases, and 11 bases lay between the germline ends. The sample belongs to a study of molecular identifiers for immune sequencing clone quantification. Study in general: With replicates, the RNA of about 21,000 or 97,000 naive CD8 cells was split five ways and four were sequenced.

General observations from the study: Over 98% of CMV-specific effector molecules, but under 1% of naive ones, were in clones above 20 copies.

Methods described previously, with TCR primers listed, were used for bulk TCR libraries. TCRdb passed the PCR reads through MiXCR, listing each CDR3 protein once. This sample has 490,000 or so distinct CDR3 sequences, with 20% to 25% found just once. Sorting isolated naive CD8 T cells as CD8+CD4-CCR7+CD45RA+ events. The clonotype originates from a human donor in good health. Some libraries in this study had Jurkat cell RNA spiked in. The rearrangement joins TRBV4-1 to TRBJ2-1; the D is unclear. The specimen was naive CD8+ T cells from blood, with Jurkat cell RNA spiked in. Subset indicated: FACS-sorted CD8+CD4-CCR7+CD45RA+ naive T cells. The CDR3 DNA reads TGCGCCAGCAGCCTTTCAACAGAGTACAATGAGCAGTTCTTC. Its translation is CASSLSTEYNEQFF.